One sample yielded the 12 T cell receptor beta chains listed below, sequenced in a study of T cell responses to AZD1222 COVID-19 vaccine. The table came from immunoSEQ multiplex PCR; TCRdb's copy has only in-frame clones and leaves some out. Of about 120,000 clones listed, 80% to 90% were seen once; the top ten hold approximately 8.4%. Sequences were derived from peripheral blood, sampled on day 0 of AZD1222 vaccination. These receptors were taken from an adult in good health.

The V gene is TRBV6-6, the J gene TRBJ2-3, with 7 bases aligning to TRBD2. The V and J ends lost 2 bases and 10 bases, in that order; junction bases with no gene match: 6. The CDR3 is made up of 13 amino acids. Germline V gene sequence: CDR1 MNHNY, CDR2 SVGAGI (reference sequence). This CDR3 is CASSYQRGDPQYF. DNA of the CDR3: TGTGCCAGCAGTTACCAACGGGGGGACCCGCAGTATTTT.

The chain carries TRBV30 and TRBJ1-3; possibly TRBD1 for D (6 bases). Germline CDR1 reads GTSNPN; CDR2 reads SVGIG (reference sequence). With 2 bases removed from V and 0 bases from J, the gap between germline ends came to 14 bases. The CDR3 is made up of 16 amino acids. CDR3 DNA: TGTGCCTGGAGTATCTCAGGGGCTGCCTCTGGAAACACCATATATTTT. Its translation is CAWSISGAASGNTIYF. The full variable domain, rest sourced from reference TRBV30 and TRBJ1-3, is SQTIHQWPATLVQPVGSPLSLECTVEGTSNPNLYWYRQAAGRGLQLLFYSVGIGQISSEVPQNLSASRPQDRQFILSSKKLLLSDSGFYLCAWSISGAASGNTIYFGEGSWLTVV.

As for this clone: Its ends do not fully match the called genes, so a read error is possible. Other nucleotide sequences from this sample produce the same CDR3. The gene calls are TRBV3-1 (or the pseudogene TRBV3-2) and TRBJ1-6, with D perhaps TRBD1 (5 bases). The germline V gene has CDR1 LGHDT and CDR2 YNNKEL (reference sequence). CDR3 length: 15 residues. The CDR3 nucleotides read TGTGCCAGCAGCCAAGTGGGAGGGGTGAATTCACCCCTTCACTTT. Amino acids: CASSQVGGVNSPLHF.

The chain couples TRBV19 to TRBJ2-5; 11 nucleotides agree with TRBD2. CDR1 and CDR2 from the germline V gene are LNHDA and SQIVND (reference sequence). The junction had 8 bases not matched to a gene; V was cut back by 3 bases and J by 5 bases. This CDR3 region has 16 residues. The CDR3 nucleotides read TGTGCCAGTAGTATTCTAGCGGGGGGACAGAGGGAGACCCAGTACTTC. Translating it yields CASSILAGGQRETQYF. Based on the CDR3 plus reference TRBV19 and TRBJ2-5, the full variable domain is DGGITQSPKYLFRKEGQNVTLSCEQNLNHDAMYWYRQDPGQGLRLIYYSQIVNDFQKGDIAEGYSVSREKKESFPLTVTSAQKNPTAFYLCASSILAGGQRETQYFGPGTRLLVL.

The rearrangement joins TRBV7-9 to TRBJ1-2, with D uncertain. The CDR3 covers 16 residues. Per the germline V gene, CDR1 is SEHNR and CDR2 is FQNEAQ (reference sequence). V lost 3 bases and J 1 base, leaving 15 bases between the germline ends. This CDR3 is CASSLAAGFFNYGYTF. The CDR3, as DNA: TGTGCCAGCAGCTTGGCCGCAGGTTTCTTTAACTATGGCTACACCTTC.

The V call is TRBV7-3, the J call TRBJ2-5, with 9 nucleotides matching TRBD2. The CDR3 runs 15 residues. The V segment lost 5 bases and the J segment 5 bases; nucleotides outside the gene matches: 9. Germline V gene sequence: CDR1 SGHTA, CDR2 FQGTGA. The CDR3 protein is CASSTRGGAQETQYF. DNA for the CDR3: TGTGCCAGCAGCACTCGCGGGGGGGCACAGGAGACCCAGTACTTC. Variable domain in full (rest from reference TRBV7-3 and TRBJ2-5): GAGVSQTPSNKVTEKGKYVELRCDPISGHTALYWYRQSLGQGPEFLIYFQGTGAADDSGLPNDRFFAVRPEGSVSTLKIQRTERGDSAVYLCASSTRGGAQETQYFGPGTRLLVL.

This sequence joins TRBV6-7 and TRBJ2-5; 8 positions agree with TRBD2. TRBV6-7 carries the ORF label, with uncertain function. This CDR3 region has 11 residues. J was trimmed by 7 bases and V by 7 bases; bases with no gene match: 2. The CDR3 sequence is CASTSGGTQYF. In DNA, the CDR3 is TGTGCCAGCACGAGCGGGGGGACCCAGTACTTC.

The rearrangement joins TRBV7-9 to TRBJ1-6; D is undetermined. There are 15 residues in the CDR3. Trimming took off 3 bases at V and 0 bases at J, with 6 bases between the two ends. The germline CDR1 and CDR2 sequences are SEHNR and FQNEAQ (reference sequence). The CDR3 region has the DNA TGTGCCAGCAGCTTCGGGAGCTCCTATAATTCACCCCTCCACTTT. Its translation is CASSFGSSYNSPLHF. Complete variable domain (other parts from reference TRBV7-9 and TRBJ1-6): DTGVSQNPRHKITKRGQNVTFRCDPISEHNRLYWYRQTLGQGPEFLTYFQNEAQLEKSRLLSDRFSAERPKGSFSTLEIQRTEQGDSAMYLCASSFGSSYNSPLHFGNGTRLTVT.

The rearrangement links TRBV3-1 (or the pseudogene TRBV3-2) to TRBJ1-2; no clear D gene. V dropped 3 bases and J dropped 2 bases, with 13 bases sitting between them. Germline V gene data show CDR1 as LGHDT and CDR2 as YNNKEL (reference sequence). The CDR3 is 15 amino acids. For the CDR3, the DNA is TGTGCCAGCAGCCACGTGGATGGCCTGAACTATGGCTACACCTTC. Its translation is CASSHVDGLNYGYTF.

The chain recombines TRBV9 with TRBJ2-1; possible D gene TRBD1, 5 bases. V was clipped by 10 bases and J by 8 bases, with 19 bases between them. The CDR3 runs to 13 residues. Germline V gene lookup returns CDR1 SGDLS and CDR2 YYNGEE. CDR3 nucleotide sequence: TGTGCCGCCGGGCAGGGCCCAAGCGATGAGCAGTTCTTC. Translation gives CAAGQGPSDEQFF. Full variable domain (outside the CDR3, taken from reference TRBV9 and TRBJ2-1): DSGVTQTPKHLITATGQRVTLRCSPRSGDLSVYWYQQSLDQGLQFLIQYYNGEERAKGNILERFSAQQFPDLHSELNLSSLELGDSALYFCAAGQGPSDEQFFGPGTRLTVL.

The chain recombines TRBV6-2 or TRBV6-3 with TRBJ2-2, with D perhaps assigned TRBD1 or TRBD2 (6 bases each). V was cut by 5 bases and J by 4 bases, with 11 bases left in between. This CDR3 has 14 amino acids. Germline V gives CDR1 MNHEY, CDR2 SVGEGT. CDR3 region: CASSRRGTTGELFF. For the CDR3, the DNA is TGTGCCAGCAGTCGGAGGGGGACCACCGGGGAGCTGTTTTTT.

This chain uses TRBV6-4 with TRBJ1-6; no firm D call. The germline gives CDR1 MRHNA, CDR2 SNTAGT. V was trimmed by 5 bases and J by 7 bases, leaving 15 bases between them. The CDR3 totals 15 residues. This CDR3 reads CASSSQAAENSPLHF. CDR3 coding DNA: TGTGCCAGCAGTTCCCAGGCGGCGGAGAATTCACCCCTCCACTTT.